This T cell receptor (beta chain) was sequenced during a study of blood T cell repertoires in COVID-19. Across the whole study: PBMCs, B-cell-depleted T cells, or T cells provided the cDNA or gDNA that made up the material.

In the authors' methods: Amplification of reference gene primers provided the estimated nucleated cell counts. The table came from immunoSEQ multiplex PCR; TCRdb's copy has only in-frame clones and leaves some out. That table gives V, J and clone size, and the DNA gave D and trimming. The profile covers around 440,000 clones, with roughly 88% appearing a single time and 10% to 15% taken by the ten largest. This receptor was obtained from a woman in her forties or fifties with COVID-19, enrolled during active disease. The sample was peripheral blood.

The DNA of the CDR3 is TGCAGCGTTGTTCCCGGGGACACAGATACGCAGTATTTT. Its protein product is CSVVPGDTDTQYF. This sequence joins TRBV29-1 and TRBJ2-3; tentatively, D is TRBD2 (5 bases). The germline gives CDR1 SQVTM, CDR2 ANQGSEA. The CDR3 is made up of 13 amino acids. The ends were cut back, 4 bases at V and 2 bases at J, with 10 bases in the middle.